This T cell receptor beta chain originates from a study of tumor and adjacent non-tumor tissue in lung cancer. Study conclusions and caveats: In normal lung, the top 100 clones were significantly more dominant than in tumor.

The CDR3 loop spans 15 amino acids. Looked up from germline, CDR1 is MGHRA and CDR2 is YSYEKL. RNA was extracted from bulk tissue without any cell sorting. Concerning this clonotype: Its specificity is unknown. At one end the junction does not follow the germline gene, possibly because of a read error.

A modified ARM-PCR protocol with three rounds of nested PCR amplified TCRbeta. From the multiplex PCR reads, TCRdb called clonotypes with MiXCR, one entry per CDR3 protein. This table holds about 68,000 distinct CDR3 sequences, almost 60% found once. This sequence joins TRBV4-1 and TRBJ2-5; TRBD2 agrees at 12 bases. The receptor comes from a man aged 50 to 59 with non-small cell lung cancer. Sequencing used lung tumor tissue. CDR3 loop: CASSHASGGEETQYF. The CDR3 nucleotides read TGTGCCAGCAGCCACGCTAGCGGGGGGGAAGAGACCCAGTACTTC.